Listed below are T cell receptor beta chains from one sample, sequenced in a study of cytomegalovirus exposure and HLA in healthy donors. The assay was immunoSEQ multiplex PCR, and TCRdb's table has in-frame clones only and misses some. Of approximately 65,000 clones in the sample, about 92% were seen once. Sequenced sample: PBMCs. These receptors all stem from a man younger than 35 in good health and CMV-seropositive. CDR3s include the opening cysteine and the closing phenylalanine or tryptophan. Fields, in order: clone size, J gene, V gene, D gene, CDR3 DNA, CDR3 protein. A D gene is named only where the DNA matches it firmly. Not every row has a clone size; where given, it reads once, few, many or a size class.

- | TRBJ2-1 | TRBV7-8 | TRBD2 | TGTGCCAGCAGCTTATTATGGCGGGAGGGATACAATGAGCAGTTCTTC | CASSLLWREGYNEQFF
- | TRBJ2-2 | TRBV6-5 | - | TGTGCCAGCAGCATACAGGGTGGAACCGGGGAGCTGTTTTTT | CASSIQGGTGELFF
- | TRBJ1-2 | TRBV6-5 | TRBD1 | TGTGCCAGCAGTATAACTTGGGACAGATCGGGAGGCTACACCTTC | CASSITWDRSGGYTF
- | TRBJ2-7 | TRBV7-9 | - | TGTGCCAGCAGCGAGGCCCTTAGCGGCGCCTACGAGCAGTACTTC | CASSEALSGAYEQYF
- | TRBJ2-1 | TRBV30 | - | TGTGCCTGGAGTAGGGGCAGCTCCTACAATGAGCAGTTCTTC | CAWSRGSSYNEQFF
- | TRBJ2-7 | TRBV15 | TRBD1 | TGTGCCACCACCCCACGAAGGACAGGGGGCCCCTACGAGCAGTACTTC | CATTPRRTGGPYEQYF
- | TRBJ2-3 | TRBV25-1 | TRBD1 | TGTGCCAGCAGTGCCCAGGGGGCAGATACGCAGTATTTT | CASSAQGADTQYF
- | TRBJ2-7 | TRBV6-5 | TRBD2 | TGTGCCAGCAGGAGACTAGCGGGAGGGAGGTACGAGCAGTACTTC | CASRRLAGGRYEQYF
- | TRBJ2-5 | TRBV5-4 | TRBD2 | TGTGCCAGCAGCTCAGGAGGACTAGCCCGGGAGACCCAGTACTTC | CASSSGGLARETQYF
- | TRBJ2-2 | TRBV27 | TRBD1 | TGTGCCAGCAGTTACAGGGGGACAGGGGGCGCATCCGGGGAGCTGTTTTTT | CASSYRGTGGASGELFF
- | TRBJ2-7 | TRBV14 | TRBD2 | TGTGCCAGCAGTCCTCCCGGGACTAGCGGGAGCTACGAGCAGTACTTC | CASSPPGTSGSYEQYF
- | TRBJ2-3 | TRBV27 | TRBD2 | TGTGCCAGCAGTTTACTAGCGGTGGGGGTTGCAGATACGCAGTATTTT | CASSLLAVGVADTQYF
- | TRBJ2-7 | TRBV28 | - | TGTGCCAGCAGCCAGTCGGGGGACGAGCAGTACTTC | CASSQSGDEQYF
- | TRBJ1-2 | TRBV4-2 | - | TGTGCCAGCAGCCAAGGAGGGCGCGGCTACACCTTC | CASSQGGRGYTF
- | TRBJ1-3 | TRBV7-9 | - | TGTGCCAGCAGCTTAGTGATAGGAGGAGGGTCTGGAAACACCATATATTTT | CASSLVIGGGSGNTIYF
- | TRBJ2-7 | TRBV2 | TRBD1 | TGTGCCAGCAGGCAGGACAGGTTGGAGCAGTACTTC | CASRQDRLEQYF
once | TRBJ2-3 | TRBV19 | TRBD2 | TGTGCCAGTAGTATAGAGCTAGCGGGTAGCACAGATACGCAGTATTTT | CASSIELAGSTDTQYF
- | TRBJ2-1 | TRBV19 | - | TGTGCCAGTAGTATAGGTGGGGCTAGATCCTGGAACAATGAGCAGTTCTTC | CASSIGGARSWNNEQFF
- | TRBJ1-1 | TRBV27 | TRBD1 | TGTGCCAGCAGTTTGGAAGGGACAGGGGGCACTGAAGCTTTCTTT | CASSLEGTGGTEAFF
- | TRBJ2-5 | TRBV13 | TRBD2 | TGTGCCAGCAGCCCTTATAGCGGGAGTATGGAGACCCAGTACTTC | CASSPYSGSMETQYF
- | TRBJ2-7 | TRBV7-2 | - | TGTGCCAGCAGCACAGGGATGGGACCCCGGGCCTACGAGCAGTACTTC | CASSTGMGPRAYEQYF
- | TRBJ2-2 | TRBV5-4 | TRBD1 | TGTGCCAGCAGCTCACTGGACAGGGAAGACACCGGGGAGCTGTTTTTT | CASSSLDREDTGELFF
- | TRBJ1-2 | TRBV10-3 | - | TGTGCCATCAGTGAGTCAGGACAGCTCGCGAGCTACACCTTC | CAISESGQLASYTF
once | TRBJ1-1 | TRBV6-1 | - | TGTGCCAGCGCCCACAGGGTAAGCACTGAAGCTTTCTTT | CASAHRVSTEAFF
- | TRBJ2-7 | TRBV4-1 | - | TGCGCCAGCAGCCCATACAGCTCGGGAACCTACGAGCAGTACTTC | CASSPYSSGTYEQYF